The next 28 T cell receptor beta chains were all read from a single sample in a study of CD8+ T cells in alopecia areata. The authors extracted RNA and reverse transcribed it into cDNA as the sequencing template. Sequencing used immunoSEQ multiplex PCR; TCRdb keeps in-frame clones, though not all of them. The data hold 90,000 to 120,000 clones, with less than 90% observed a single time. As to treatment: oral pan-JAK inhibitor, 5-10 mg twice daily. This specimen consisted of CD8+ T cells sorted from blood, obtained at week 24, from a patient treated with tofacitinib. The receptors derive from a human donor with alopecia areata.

The CDR3: CASSDLQGLGQPQHF. In DNA, the CDR3 is TGTGCCAGCAGTGACTTACAGGGATTGGGTCAGCCCCAGCATTTT. V and J are TRBV27 and TRBJ1-5, with D perhaps matching TRBD1 (6 bases). The CDR3 has 15 residues. Germline V gives CDR1 MNHEY, CDR2 SMNVEV (reference sequence). Trimming stripped 5 bases from V and 6 bases from J, with 17 bases between.

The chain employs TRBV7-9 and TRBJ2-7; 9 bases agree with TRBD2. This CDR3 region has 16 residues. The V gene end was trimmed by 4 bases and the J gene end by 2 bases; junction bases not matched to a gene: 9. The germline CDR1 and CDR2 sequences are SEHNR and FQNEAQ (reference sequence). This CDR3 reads CASSSFRASGTYEQYF. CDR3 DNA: TGTGCCAGCAGCTCCTTCCGGGCTAGCGGGACCTACGAGCAGTACTTC.

The DNA for the CDR3 is TGCAGCGTGGGGGACAGGTTATCCTACGAGCAGTACTTC. Residues: CSVGDRLSYEQYF. This chain links TRBV29-1 with TRBJ2-5, with 8 bases that match TRBD1. The DNA end is more similar to TRBJ2-7, so the J call may be wrong. CDR1 is SQVTM and CDR2 is ANQGSEA in the germline V gene. The CDR3 is made up of 13 amino acids.

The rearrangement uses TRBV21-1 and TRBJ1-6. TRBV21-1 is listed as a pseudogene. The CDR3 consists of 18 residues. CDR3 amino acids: CASSKGWAGDSYNSPLHF. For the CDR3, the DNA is TGTGCCAGCAGCAAAGGATGGGCAGGAGACTCCTATAATTCACCCCTCCACTTT.

CDR3 coding DNA: TGTGCCAGCAGCATACGGACAGGGACGGGAAACATTCAGTACTTC. Amino acid sequence: CASSIRTGTGNIQYF. The V gene is TRBV7-8, the J gene TRBJ2-4, with 8 bases matching TRBD1. V shed 5 bases and J 6 bases; nucleotides not matched to a gene: 9. The V gene's germline CDR1 is SGHVS and CDR2 FQNEAQ. CDR3 size: 15 residues.

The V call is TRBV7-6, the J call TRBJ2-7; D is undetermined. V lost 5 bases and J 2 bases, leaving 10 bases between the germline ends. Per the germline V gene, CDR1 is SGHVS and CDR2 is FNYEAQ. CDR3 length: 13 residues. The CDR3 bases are TGTGCCAGCAGCCCAAGCCCGACCTACGAGCAGTACTTC. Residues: CASSPSPTYEQYF.

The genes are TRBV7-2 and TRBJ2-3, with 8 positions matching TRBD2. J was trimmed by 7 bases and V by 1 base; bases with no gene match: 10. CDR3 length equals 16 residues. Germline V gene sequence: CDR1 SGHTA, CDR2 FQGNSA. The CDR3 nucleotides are TGTGCCAGCAGCTTAGTGGGACTAGTTAAACAGAATACGCAGTATTTT. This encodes CASSLVGLVKQNTQYF.

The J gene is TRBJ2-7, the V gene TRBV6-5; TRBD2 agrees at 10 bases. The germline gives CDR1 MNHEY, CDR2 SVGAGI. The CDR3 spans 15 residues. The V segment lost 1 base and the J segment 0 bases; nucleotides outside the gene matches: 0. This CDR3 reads CASSYLAGGSYEQYF. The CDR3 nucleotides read TGTGCCAGCAGTTACTTAGCGGGGGGCTCCTACGAGCAGTACTTC.

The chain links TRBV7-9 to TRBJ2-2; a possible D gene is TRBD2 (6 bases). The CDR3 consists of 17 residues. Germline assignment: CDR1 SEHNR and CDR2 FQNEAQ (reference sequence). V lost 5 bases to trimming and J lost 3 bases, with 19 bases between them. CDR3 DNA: TGTGCCAGCAGCCAAATAATCCGGGACTCACACACCGGGGAGCTGTTTTTT. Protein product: CASSQIIRDSHTGELFF.

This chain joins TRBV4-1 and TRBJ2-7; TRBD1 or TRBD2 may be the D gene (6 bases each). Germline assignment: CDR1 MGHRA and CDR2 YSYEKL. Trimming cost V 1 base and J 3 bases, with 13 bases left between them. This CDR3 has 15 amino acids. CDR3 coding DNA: TGCGCCAGCAGCCAAGGAGGAGGGGGAGGCTACGAGCAGTACTTC. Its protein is CASSQGGGGGYEQYF.

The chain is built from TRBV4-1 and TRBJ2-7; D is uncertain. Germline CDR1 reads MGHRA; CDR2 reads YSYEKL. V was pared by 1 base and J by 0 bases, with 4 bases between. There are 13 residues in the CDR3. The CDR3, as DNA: TGCGCCAGCAGCCAAGTGATCTCCTACGAGCAGTACTTC. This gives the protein CASSQVISYEQYF.

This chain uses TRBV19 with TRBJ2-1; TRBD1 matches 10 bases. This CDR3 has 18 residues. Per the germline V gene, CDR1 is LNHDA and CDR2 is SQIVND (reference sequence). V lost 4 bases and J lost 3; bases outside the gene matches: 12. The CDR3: CASSTPSGTGVDYNEQFF. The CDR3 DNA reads TGTGCCAGTAGTACACCTTCCGGGACAGGGGTTGACTACAATGAGCAGTTCTTC.

CDR3 sequence: CASSPTTLSFIGAEAFF. The CDR3 DNA reads as TGTGCCAGCAGCCCAACGACATTATCCTTCATAGGGGCTGAAGCTTTCTTT. The V gene is TRBV5-4, the J gene TRBJ1-1, with TRBD1 as a possible D gene (5 bases). Germline lookup yields CDR1 SGHNT and CDR2 YYREEE (reference sequence). Trimming stripped 4 bases from V and 6 bases from J, with 25 bases between. The CDR3 extends over 17 amino acids.

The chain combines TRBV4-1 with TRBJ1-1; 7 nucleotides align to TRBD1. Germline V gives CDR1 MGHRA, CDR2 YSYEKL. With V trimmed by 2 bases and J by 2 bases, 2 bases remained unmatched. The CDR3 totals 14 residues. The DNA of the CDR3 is TGCGCCAGCAGCCAACAGGGGGGTAACACTGAAGCTTTCTTT. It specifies CASSQQGGNTEAFF.

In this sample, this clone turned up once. The CDR3 DNA is TGTGCCATCAGTCCAGGGGCGGTATCTTTGAACACTGAAGCTTTCTTT. Its protein is CAISPGAVSLNTEAFF. This chain joins TRBV10-3 and TRBJ1-1; a weak D match, TRBD1 (6 bases). The length of the CDR3 is 16 residues. V lost 5 bases to trimming and J lost 0 bases, with 16 bases between them. Per germline, CDR1 ENHRY and CDR2 SYGVKD.

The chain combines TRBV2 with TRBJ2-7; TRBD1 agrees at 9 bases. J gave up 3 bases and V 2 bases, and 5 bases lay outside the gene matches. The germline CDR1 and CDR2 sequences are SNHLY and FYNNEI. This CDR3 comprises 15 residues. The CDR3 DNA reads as TGTGCCAGCAGTGAACCGGGACAGGGCGTCTACGAGCAGTACTTC. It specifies CASSEPGQGVYEQYF.

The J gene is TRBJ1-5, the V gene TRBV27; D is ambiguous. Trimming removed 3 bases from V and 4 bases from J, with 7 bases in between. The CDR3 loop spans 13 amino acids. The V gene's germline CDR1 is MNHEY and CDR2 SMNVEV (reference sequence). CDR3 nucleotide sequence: TGTGCCAGCAGTTTCAGGAAAAATCAGCCCCAGCATTTT. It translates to CASSFRKNQPQHF.

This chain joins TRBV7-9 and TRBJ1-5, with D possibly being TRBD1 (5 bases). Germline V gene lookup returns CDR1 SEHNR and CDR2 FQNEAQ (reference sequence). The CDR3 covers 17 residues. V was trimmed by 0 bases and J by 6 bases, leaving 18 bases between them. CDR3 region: CASSLAFGGSAGQPQHF. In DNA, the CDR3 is TGTGCCAGCAGCTTAGCCTTCGGGGGATCGGCCGGTCAGCCCCAGCATTTT.

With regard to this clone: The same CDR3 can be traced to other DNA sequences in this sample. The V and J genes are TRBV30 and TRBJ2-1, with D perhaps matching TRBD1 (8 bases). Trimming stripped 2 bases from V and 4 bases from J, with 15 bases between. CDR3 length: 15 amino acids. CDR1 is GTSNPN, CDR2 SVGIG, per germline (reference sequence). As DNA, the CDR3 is TGTGCCTGGAGTTTAGGACAGGGACTATACAATGAGCAGTTCTTC. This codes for CAWSLGQGLYNEQFF.

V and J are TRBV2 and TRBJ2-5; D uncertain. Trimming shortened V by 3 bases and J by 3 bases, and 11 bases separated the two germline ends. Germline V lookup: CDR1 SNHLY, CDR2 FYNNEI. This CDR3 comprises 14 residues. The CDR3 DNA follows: TGTGCCAGCAGTGATGCAGCCCCAGAAGAGACCCAGTACTTC. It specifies CASSDAAPEETQYF. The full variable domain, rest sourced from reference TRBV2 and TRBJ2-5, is EPEVTQTPSHQVTQMGQEVILRCVPISNHLYFYWYRQILGQKVEFLVSFYNNEISEKSEIFDDQFSVERPDGSNFTLKIRSTKLEDSAMYFCASSDAAPEETQYFGPGTRLLVL.

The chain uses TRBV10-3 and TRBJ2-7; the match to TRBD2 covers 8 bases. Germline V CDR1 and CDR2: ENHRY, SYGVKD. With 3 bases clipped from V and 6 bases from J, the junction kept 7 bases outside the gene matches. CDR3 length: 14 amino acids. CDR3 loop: CAISEAPRGGEQYF. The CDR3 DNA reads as TGTGCCATCAGTGAAGCTCCCCGGGGGGGCGAGCAGTACTTC.

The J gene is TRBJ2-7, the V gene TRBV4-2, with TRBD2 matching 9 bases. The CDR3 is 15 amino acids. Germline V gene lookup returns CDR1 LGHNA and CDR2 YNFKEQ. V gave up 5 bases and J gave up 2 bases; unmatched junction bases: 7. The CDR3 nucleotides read TGTGCCAGCAGCGACCGACTAGCGGTAACCTACGAGCAGTACTTC. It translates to CASSDRLAVTYEQYF.

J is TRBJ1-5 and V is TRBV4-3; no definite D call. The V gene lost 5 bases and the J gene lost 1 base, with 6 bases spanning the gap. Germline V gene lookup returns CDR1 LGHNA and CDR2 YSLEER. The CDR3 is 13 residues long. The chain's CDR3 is CASSWGSNQPQHF. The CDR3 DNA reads TGCGCCAGCAGCTGGGGAAGCAATCAGCCCCAGCATTTT.

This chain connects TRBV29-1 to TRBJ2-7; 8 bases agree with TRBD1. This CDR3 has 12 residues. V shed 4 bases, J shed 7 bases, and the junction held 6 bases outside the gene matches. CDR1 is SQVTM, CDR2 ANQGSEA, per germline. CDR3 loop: CSVGQGPLEQYF. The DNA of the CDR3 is TGCAGCGTTGGACAGGGGCCTCTAGAGCAGTACTTC.

The CDR3 nucleotides are TGTGCCAGCAGCAGACACCTTTCCGGGACACAGACGGGTGGCTACACCTTC. Its protein is CASSRHLSGTQTGGYTF. The rearrangement links TRBV21-1 to TRBJ1-2; the table's TRBD1 call for D was not verified on the DNA. TRBV21-1 constitutes a pseudogene. The CDR3 has 17 amino acids.

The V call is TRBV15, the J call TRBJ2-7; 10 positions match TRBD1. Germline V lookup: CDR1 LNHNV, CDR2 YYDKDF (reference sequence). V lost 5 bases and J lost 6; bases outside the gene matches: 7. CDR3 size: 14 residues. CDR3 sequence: CATSGDRGVGEQYF. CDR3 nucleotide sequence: TGTGCCACCAGCGGGGACAGGGGCGTGGGCGAGCAGTACTTC.

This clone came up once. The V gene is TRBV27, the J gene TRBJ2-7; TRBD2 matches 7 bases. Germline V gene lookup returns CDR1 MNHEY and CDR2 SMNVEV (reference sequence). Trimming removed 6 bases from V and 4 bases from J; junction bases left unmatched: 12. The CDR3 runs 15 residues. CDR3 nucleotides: TGTGCCAGCAGCCTTCGGGGAGGGGCAGGTTACGAGCAGTACTTC. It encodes CASSLRGGAGYEQYF.

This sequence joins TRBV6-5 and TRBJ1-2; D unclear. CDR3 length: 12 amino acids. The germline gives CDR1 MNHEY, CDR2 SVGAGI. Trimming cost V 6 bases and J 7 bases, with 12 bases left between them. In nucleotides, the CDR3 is TGTGCCAGCAGCTGGTTGATTGGTGGCTACACCTTC. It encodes CASSWLIGGYTF.